Detailed here is one TCR beta chain. This clone's antigen is unknown. Base qualities are not at hand, and no much larger clone is one base apart. Unmatched junction bases come to 3, with V trimmed by 2 bases and J by 3 bases. CDR1 is given as SGHTA and CDR2 as FQGNSA, both from the germline V gene. Its CDR3 holds 15 amino acids, cysteine through phenylalanine. The retained sequence is limited to the CDR3, 45 bases, with the frame set at the first base. The record originates from a study of blood T cell repertoires in COVID-19 (dated by TCRdb to 2019 to 2021). Describing the broader study: Samples covering the acute and convalescent phases of COVID-19 were provided by collaborators in the United States, Italy and Spain. The prospective study material was composed of cDNA or gDNA derived from T cells, B-cell-depleted T cells, or PBMCs. Subjects who had been exposed to COVID-19, were actively infected with it, or had recovered from it provided the deeply sampled blood TCRbeta repertoires that made up the dataset. The repertoires were made available in a free public database intended to serve as a resource for research on the immune response to SARS-CoV-2. Samples came from the ongoing ImmuneRACE study (first 160 participants) plus 1,254 subjects from 6 global collaborators. A de-identified subject ID, COVID-19 status, age in years and sex were almost always included in the sample metadata. HLA class I and class II types, where available, came from metadata supplied by the sample provider rather than from assay-based typing.

TCRbeta CDR3 regions were amplified from genomic DNA using the immunoSEQ Assay, a bias-controlled multiplex PCR. Under the source paper's analysis protocol: The number of nucleated cells in each sample was estimated by amplification of reference gene primers within the assay. Sequence reads were collapsed and filtered to measure the absolute abundance of every unique TCRbeta CDR3 rearrangement. For each sample, productive Simpson clonality was calculated by taking the square root of Simpson's diversity index across productive rearrangements. TCRdb took over this immuneACCESS table, retaining in-frame rearrangements with V and J assigned. Such tables are incomplete; in checked studies, under half of the missing clones stem from an unresolved V gene, and the remainder is unexplained. V, J and clone size reflect that table, while D and trimming were determined from the DNA. The sample records roughly 95,000 clones, 84% of which are singletons. 24% of the sample comes from the top ten.

Each collaborating institution followed its own protocols to collect whole blood in K2EDTA tubes. Collaborator samples were shipped for TCRbeta analysis as frozen whole blood, isolated PBMCs, or DNA extracted from either sample type. What the work shows at the level of the full study, not this receptor alone: The quantity of clinical and demographic metadata differed by source and by participant and was supplied without curation.

Recombination linked TRBV7-2 to TRBJ2-3, and TRBD2 matches 9 of the central bases. The sequencing input was peripheral blood. This TCR was sampled from a human donor in a cohort sampled during active COVID-19. CDR3 loop: CASSLWAGGTDTQYF. The nucleotide sequence is given as TGTGCCAGCAGCTTATGGGCGGGGGGGACAGATACGCAGTATTTT.